These 26 T cell receptor beta chains originate from one sample sequenced in a study of early T cells in non-severe SARS-CoV-2 infection. TCRdb redid the calling of the 5' RACE reads with MiXCR, one entry per CDR3 protein. Of 80,000 to 95,000 distinct CDR3 sequences in the sample, around 17% were seen once. Sequencing used whole blood, obtained at baseline. The receptors shown here come from an adult who was a healthcare worker with PCR-confirmed SARS-CoV-2 infection or an uninfected control (not recorded which).

The rearrangement links TRBV7-2 to TRBJ1-1; unclear D gene. CDR3 size: 15 residues. Germline CDR1 is SGHTA and CDR2 is FQGNSA. V was pared by 0 bases and J by 5 bases, with 13 bases between. The CDR3 bases are TGTGCCAGCAGCTTAGCGCGAGGAAGTGGAACTGAAGCTTTCTTT. Its translation: CASSLARGSGTEAFF.

This clonotype was counted ten times or more. J is TRBJ2-7 and V is TRBV12-3 or TRBV12-4; D is ambiguous. Deletions cut 6 bases from V and 7 bases from J, with 10 bases between. This CDR3 contains 11 residues. For the CDR3, the DNA is TGTGCCAGCAGCTACAGTAGGGAGCAGTACTTC. Translation: CASSYSREQYF.

This clonotype was counted between two and nine times. V is TRBV11-2 and J is TRBJ1-3; a weak D match, TRBD1 (5 bases). Trimming took 5 bases from V and 8 from J, leaving 10 bases between them. The V gene's germline CDR1 is SGHAT and CDR2 FQNNGV. This CDR3 spans 12 amino acids. CDR3 loop: CASSLMGDTIYF. The CDR3 DNA reads TGTGCCAGCAGCCTTATGGGGGACACCATATATTTT. The complete variable domain, with remaining parts taken from reference TRBV11-2 and TRBJ1-3, reads EAGVAQSPRYKIIEKRQSVAFWCNPISGHATLYWYQQILGQGPKLLIQFQNNGVVDDSQLPKDRFSAERLKGVDSTLKIQPAKLEDSAVYLCASSLMGDTIYFGEGSWLTVV.

This sequence joins TRBV6-4 and TRBJ2-3, with TRBD2 matching 8 bases. The CDR3 covers 16 residues. Germline CDR1 and CDR2: MRHNA and SNTAGT. Unmatched junction bases numbered 2, after V lost 0 bases and J lost 0 bases. The CDR3 DNA follows: TGTGCCAGCAGTGACTCGGCGGGAGGCAGCACAGATACGCAGTATTTT. Translating it yields CASSDSAGGSTDTQYF.

The chain links TRBV20-1 to TRBJ1-1; no clear D gene. Germline V CDR1 and CDR2: DFQATT, SNEGSKA (reference sequence). This CDR3 has 13 residues. Trimming pared 1 base from V and 5 bases from J, leaving 11 bases between. For the CDR3, the DNA is TGCAGTGCTAGAGGGGTAATGTTTACTGAAGCTTTCTTT. It translates to CSARGVMFTEAFF.

This clonotype was seen a few times. The CDR3 protein is CASSLGAQETQYF. CDR3 nucleotide sequence: TGTGCCAGCAGCCTCGGGGCCCAAGAGACCCAGTACTTC. The chain employs TRBV9 and TRBJ2-5; D tentatively reads TRBD1 or TRBD2 (5 bases each). Germline V gene sequence: CDR1 SGDLS, CDR2 YYNGEE. V lost 4 bases to trimming and J lost 1 base, with 8 bases between them. The CDR3 length is 13 residues.

CDR3 sequence: CASSQRTAIYEQYF. CDR3 bases: TGCGCCAGCAGCCAAAGGACAGCCATCTACGAGCAGTACTTC. The J gene is TRBJ2-7, the V gene TRBV4-1; possible D gene TRBD1, 6 bases. Germline V lookup: CDR1 MGHRA, CDR2 YSYEKL. V was shortened by 2 bases and J by 3 bases, with 11 bases between the two germline ends. The CDR3 has 14 amino acids.

This clonotype was counted at least ten times. CDR3 residues: CASSYLGQSNQPQHF. DNA of the CDR3: TGTGCCAGCAGTTACTTGGGACAGTCCAATCAGCCCCAGCATTTT. The chain couples TRBV6-6 to TRBJ1-5; 7 bases agree with TRBD1. The CDR3 contains 15 residues. Germline V gene lookup returns CDR1 MNHNY and CDR2 SVGAGI (reference sequence). V lost 1 base to trimming and J lost 3 bases; unmatched junction nucleotides: 3.

Many counts were recorded for this clonotype. The rearrangement joins TRBV28 to TRBJ2-7, with D perhaps TRBD1 or TRBD2 (6 bases each). Trimming pared 2 bases from V and 6 bases from J, leaving 8 bases between. CDR3 length: 12 residues. The germline gives CDR1 MDHEN, CDR2 SYDVKM. The CDR3: CASSLGGLEQYF. As DNA, the CDR3 is TGTGCCAGCAGTTTAGGGGGGCTCGAGCAGTACTTC.

The chain uses TRBV5-1 and TRBJ2-1, with D perhaps matching TRBD2 (5 bases). Germline assignment: CDR1 SGHRS and CDR2 YFSETQ. This CDR3 has 14 residues. V was cut by 4 bases and J by 10 bases, with 18 bases left in between. CDR3 DNA: TGCGCCAGCAGCCCTCGAGGGCAGTCCATCGAGCAGTTCTTC. Protein: CASSPRGQSIEQFF.

This clonotype was counted a few times. V is TRBV9 and J is TRBJ2-1; D uncertain. The CDR3 runs 12 residues. The V gene lost 0 bases and the J gene lost 4 bases, with 2 bases spanning the gap. The germline gives CDR1 SGDLS, CDR2 YYNGEE. CDR3 bases: TGTGCCAGCAGCGTAGGGTACAATGAGCAGTTCTTC. Translation: CASSVGYNEQFF.

This clonotype turned up a few times. The rearrangement uses TRBV5-6 and TRBJ2-6, with 12 bases that match TRBD2. CDR1 and CDR2 (germline): SGHDT, YYEEEE. The CDR3 totals 20 residues. The J segment lost 0 bases and the V segment lost 4 bases, leaving 11 bases of the junction unmatched. In DNA form, the CDR3 reads TGTGCCAGCAGCCGAGGACTAGCGGGACGCGGCTACTCTGGGGCCAACGTCCTGACTTTC. Translating gives CASSRGLAGRGYSGANVLTF.

The chain is built from TRBV2 and TRBJ2-3; 7 bases match TRBD2. The CDR3 extends over 13 amino acids. V shed 4 bases, J shed 5 bases, and the junction held 3 bases outside the gene matches. The germline gives CDR1 SNHLY, CDR2 FYNNEI. Here the CDR3 reads CASSGGSGDTQYF. The CDR3 DNA follows: TGTGCCAGCAGTGGCGGGAGTGGAGATACGCAGTATTTT. Together with reference TRBV2 and TRBJ2-3, the CDR3 gives the full variable domain: EPEVTQTPSHQVTQMGQEVILRCVPISNHLYFYWYRQILGQKVEFLVSFYNNEISEKSEIFDDQFSVERPDGSNFTLKIRSTKLEDSAMYFCASSGGSGDTQYFGPGTRLTVL.

The chain combines TRBV20-1 with TRBJ2-1; 12 nucleotides align to TRBD2. J was trimmed by 9 bases and V by 7 bases; bases with no gene match: 10. The V gene's germline CDR1 is DFQATT and CDR2 SNEGSKA (reference sequence). This CDR3 is built from 14 residues. CDR3 sequence: CSVLTSGSYGEQFF. The CDR3 DNA reads TGCAGTGTCCTGACTAGCGGGAGTTATGGTGAGCAGTTCTTC.

This clonotype was observed a few times. This CDR3 is CASTIGTDLEQFF. Written as DNA, the CDR3 is TGTGCCAGCACCATAGGGACAGATCTTGAGCAGTTCTTC. The rearrangement joins TRBV16 to TRBJ2-1, with TRBD1 matching over 7 bases. The junction had 9 bases not matched to a gene; V was cut back by 7 bases and J by 9 bases. The CDR3 loop spans 13 amino acids. Germline values: CDR1 KGHSY, CDR2 FQNENV.

This clonotype was detected ten times or more. The chain links TRBV7-2 to TRBJ1-6; weak D call: TRBD1 (5 bases). The ends were cut back, 2 bases at V and 9 bases at J, with 17 bases in the middle. Germline values: CDR1 SGHTA, CDR2 FQGNSA. CDR3 length equals 16 residues. The DNA of the CDR3 is TGTGCCAGCAGCTTATTGGTTTTGGGGCTAAGTTCACCCCTCCACTTT. It encodes CASSLLVLGLSSPLHF.

The chain combines TRBV19 with TRBJ1-1; no clear D gene. The V gene's germline CDR1 is LNHDA and CDR2 SQIVND (reference sequence). V gave up 10 bases and J gave up 3 bases, with 12 bases separating them. The CDR3 has 12 residues. The CDR3 DNA reads TGTGCCACTCGCCGGCAGGACACTGAAGCTTTCTTT. Amino acids: CATRRQDTEAFF. The variable domain in full, with the rest retrieved from reference TRBV19 and TRBJ1-1, is DGGITQSPKYLFRKEGQNVTLSCEQNLNHDAMYWYRQDPGQGLRLIYYSQIVNDFQKGDIAEGYSVSREKKESFPLTVTSAQKNPTAFYLCATRRQDTEAFFGQGTRLTVV.

Of note for this clonotype: With a much larger clone just one base away, this may be a read error. The CDR3 ends on some other residue instead of the conserved phenylalanine or tryptophan, so this is likely a read error. J is TRBJ2-3 and V is TRBV7-6; D gene ambiguous. The germline CDR1 and CDR2 sequences are SGHVS and FNYEAQ. Trimming stripped 2 bases from V and 2 bases from J, with 11 bases between. The CDR3 consists of 15 residues. The CDR3 DNA reads as TGTGCCAGCAGCTTACTTCAGACACTCACAGATACGCAGTATTTA. Amino acids: CASSLLQTLTDTQYL.

This clonotype was counted once. The CDR3 sequence is CSATRPPPAGGGPSNEQFF. DNA of the CDR3: TGCAGTGCTACTCGCCCACCCCCAGCGGGAGGGGGACCCAGCAATGAGCAGTTCTTC. The chain carries TRBV20-1 and TRBJ2-1; 10 positions agree with TRBD2. V dropped 4 bases and J dropped 6; count of bases not matched to a gene: 21. The CDR3 is made up of 19 amino acids. Germline assignment: CDR1 DFQATT and CDR2 SNEGSKA (reference sequence).

The chain couples TRBV6-2 or TRBV6-3 to TRBJ1-5; 8 bases line up with TRBD1. The CDR3 extends over 13 amino acids. Germline V CDR1 and CDR2: MNHEY, SVGEGT. V was pared by 10 bases and J by 7 bases, with 9 bases of the junction left unmatched. The CDR3 sequence is CATNQGARQPQHF. CDR3 bases: TGTGCCACTAACCAGGGGGCGAGACAGCCCCAGCATTTT.

The CDR3 sequence is CASSSTFRGAGNTIYF. The CDR3 bases are TGTGCCAGCAGCTCTACCTTCCGGGGGGCTGGAAACACCATATATTTT. The V and J genes are TRBV13 and TRBJ1-3, with a tentative D call TRBD1 (5 bases). CDR1 is PRHDT and CDR2 is FYEKMQ in the germline V gene (reference sequence). The CDR3 runs 16 residues. The V end was cut by 4 bases, the J end by 2 bases, with 15 bases between.

This clonotype has only a few counts. CDR3 bases: TGTGCCAGCAGTTTTACAGGGAGTCCCACTGAAGCTTTCTTT. Amino acid sequence: CASSFTGSPTEAFF. The chain joins TRBV12-3 or TRBV12-4 to TRBJ1-1; TRBD1 is a possible D gene (6 bases). The V gene lost 3 bases and the J gene lost 4 bases, with 12 bases spanning the gap. The CDR3 runs 14 residues.

This clonotype was seen more than once but under ten times. The J gene is TRBJ1-1, the V gene TRBV5-1, with no clear D. The ends were cut back, 4 bases at V and 1 base at J, with 8 bases in the middle. Germline assignment: CDR1 SGHRS and CDR2 YFSETQ. The length of the CDR3 is 13 residues. The CDR3 is CASSENQNTEAFF. Here the CDR3 DNA reads TGCGCCAGCAGCGAAAACCAGAACACTGAAGCTTTCTTT.

This clonotype was seen only a few times. The genes are TRBV18 and TRBJ2-7; no definite D call. The CDR3 is 15 residues long. V was pared by 2 bases and J by 5 bases, with 16 bases between. CDR1 and CDR2 from the germline V gene are KGHSH and LQKENI. The CDR3 bases are TGTGCCAGCTCACCAGTTGAACTACCACTAAACGAGCAGTACTTC. The encoded protein is CASSPVELPLNEQYF.

This clonotype was detected ten times or more. The J gene is TRBJ2-7, the V gene TRBV28; 8 bases match TRBD1. Unmatched junction bases numbered 6, after V lost 2 bases and J lost 6 bases. The germline CDR1 and CDR2 sequences are MDHEN and SYDVKM. The CDR3 runs 14 residues. CDR3 coding DNA: TGTGCCAGCAGTTTAGGGCAGGGGGCAGGCGAGCAGTACTTC. Protein product: CASSLGQGAGEQYF.

The chain carries TRBV25-1 and TRBJ1-5, with D unresolved. The CDR3 consists of 12 residues. Germline-derived CDR1 and CDR2 are MGHDK and SYGVNS. The V gene lost 2 bases and the J gene lost 6 bases, with 5 bases spanning the gap. The CDR3 DNA sequence: TGTGCCAGCAGTGAAGGTAGTCAGCCCCAGCATTTT. Translating gives CASSEGSQPQHF.